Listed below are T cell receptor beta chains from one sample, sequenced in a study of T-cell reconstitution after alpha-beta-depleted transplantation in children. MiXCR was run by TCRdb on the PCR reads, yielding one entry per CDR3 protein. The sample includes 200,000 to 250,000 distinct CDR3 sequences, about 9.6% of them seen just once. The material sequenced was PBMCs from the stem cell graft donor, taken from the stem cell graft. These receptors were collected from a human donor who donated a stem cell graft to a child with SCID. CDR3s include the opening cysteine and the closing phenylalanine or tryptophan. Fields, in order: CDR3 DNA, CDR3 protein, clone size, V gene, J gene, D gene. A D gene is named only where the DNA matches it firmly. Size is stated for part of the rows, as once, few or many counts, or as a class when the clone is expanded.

DNA: TGTGCCAGCAGCGCCGGGAATGGAAATGAAAAACTGTTTTTT; CDR3: CASSAGNGNEKLFF; size: many; V: TRBV9; J: TRBJ1-4; D: -
DNA: TGCGCCAGCAGCCAAGATGCGGGCTACGAGCAGTACTTC; CDR3: CASSQDAGYEQYF; size: many; V: TRBV4-3; J: TRBJ2-7; D: -
DNA: TGTGCCAGCAGCTTTCGGGGCTGGGCTGGAAACACCATATATTTT; CDR3: CASSFRGWAGNTIYF; size: many; V: TRBV7-2; J: TRBJ1-3; D: -
DNA: TGTGCCAGCACCCCGCGGGGAAAGGGTACAGATACGCAGTATTTT; CDR3: CASTPRGKGTDTQYF; size: few; V: TRBV9; J: TRBJ2-3; D: -
DNA: TGTGCCAGCAGCTTTGGCGGTCCCTACGAGCAGTACTTC; CDR3: CASSFGGPYEQYF; size: many; V: TRBV7-2; J: TRBJ2-7; D: -
DNA: TGCGCCAGCAGCGAAGCAGGGACGTTGGATACGCAGTATTTT; CDR3: CASSEAGTLDTQYF; size: many; V: TRBV5-1; J: TRBJ2-3; D: -
DNA: TGCAGTGCTCTGGGACAGCCGAACACTGAAGCTTTCTTT; CDR3: CSALGQPNTEAFF; size: many; V: TRBV20-1; J: TRBJ1-1; D: TRBD1
DNA: TGTGCCAGCAGACCTACAGGGACGGGAAACACCATATATTTT; CDR3: CASRPTGTGNTIYF; size: many; V: TRBV12-3/TRBV12-4; J: TRBJ1-3; D: -
DNA: TGTGCCAGCAGTGAATTGGGAGTACAGGGGAATACTGAAGCTTTCTTT; CDR3: CASSELGVQGNTEAFF; size: many; V: TRBV25-1; J: TRBJ1-1; D: TRBD1
DNA: TGCGCCAGCAGACGGACAGGGTCTGAATCTAACTATGGCTACACCTTC; CDR3: CASRRTGSESNYGYTF; size: many; V: TRBV4-1; J: TRBJ1-2; D: TRBD1
DNA: TGTGCCAGCAGCTTGCAGGGATTCGGTTACACAGATACGCAGTATTTT; CDR3: CASSLQGFGYTDTQYF; size: many; V: TRBV5-5; J: TRBJ2-3; D: -
DNA: TGTGCCAGCAGCCCCGGGACTAGCGGGGTGAATGAGCAGTTCTTC; CDR3: CASSPGTSGVNEQFF; size: many; V: TRBV7-3; J: TRBJ2-1; D: TRBD2
DNA: TGTGCCATCGGGCTAGCGGGGGGGCCCGATACGCAGTATTTT; CDR3: CAIGLAGGPDTQYF; size: many; V: TRBV10-3; J: TRBJ2-3; D: TRBD2
DNA: TGTGCCAGCAGCCCTCAGGTGGGGCTTCACACCGGGGAGCTGTTTTTT; CDR3: CASSPQVGLHTGELFF; size: few; V: TRBV4-2; J: TRBJ2-2; D: -
DNA: TGCGCCAGCAGCCAAGGGGCCTTTGGAGCTTTCTTT; CDR3: CASSQGAFGAFF; size: many; V: TRBV4-1; J: TRBJ1-1; D: -
DNA: TGCAGCGTTGGCCTCCGGGGGGTGGGGGCTTTCTTT; CDR3: CSVGLRGVGAFF; size: many; V: TRBV29-1; J: TRBJ1-1; D: -
DNA: TGCAGTGGGGTAGCGGGGAATCGGAATCAGCCCCAGCATTTT; CDR3: CSGVAGNRNQPQHF; size: many; V: TRBV20-1; J: TRBJ1-5; D: -
DNA: TGCAGTGCTATCAGGTCCGGTAGCACAGATACGCAGTATTTT; CDR3: CSAIRSGSTDTQYF; size: many; V: TRBV20-1; J: TRBJ2-3; D: -
DNA: TGCGCCAGCAGCGGAGTTCTAGCGGGGGCTGATACGCAGTATTTT; CDR3: CASSGVLAGADTQYF; size: many; V: TRBV5-1; J: TRBJ2-3; D: TRBD2
DNA: TGTGCCAGCAGTCGACGGATAACAACTAGCACAGATACGCAGTATTTT; CDR3: CASSRRITTSTDTQYF; size: many; V: TRBV27; J: TRBJ2-3; D: -
DNA: TGTGCCAGCAGCCAAGTGAGCGGCCAAGAGACCCAGTACTTC; CDR3: CASSQVSGQETQYF; size: many; V: TRBV3-1; J: TRBJ2-5; D: -
DNA: TGTGCCAGCAGTTATGGACTCCCCGCTGGGGGGGCCTACGAGCAGTACTTC; CDR3: CASSYGLPAGGAYEQYF; size: many; V: TRBV6-5; J: TRBJ2-7; D: TRBD2
DNA: TGTGCCACCAGCAGTTCTCCGCCGAACACTGAAGCTTTCTTT; CDR3: CATSSSPPNTEAFF; size: many; V: TRBV15; J: TRBJ1-1; D: -
DNA: TGTGCCAGCAGCTTGGGACTAGCGGGGGGACATGAGCAGTTCTTC; CDR3: CASSLGLAGGHEQFF; size: -; V: TRBV11-2; J: TRBJ2-1; D: TRBD2
DNA: TGTGCCAGCAATCCGACAGGGAGCGTCTACGAGCAGTACTTC; CDR3: CASNPTGSVYEQYF; size: many; V: TRBV2; J: TRBJ2-7; D: TRBD1
DNA: TGTGCCAGCAGCTCTTCCGGGGAAAGGGGGCCCCAGCATTTT; CDR3: CASSSSGERGPQHF; size: many; V: TRBV7-8; J: TRBJ1-5; D: -
DNA: TGTGCCAGCAGCTTAGACCGGGACCAGGGGGCAGATACGCAGTATTTT; CDR3: CASSLDRDQGADTQYF; size: few; V: TRBV7-8; J: TRBJ2-3; D: TRBD1